These 21 T cell receptor beta chains were sequenced from one sample in a study of blood T cell repertoires in COVID-19. Sequencing was performed with immunoSEQ multiplex PCR; in TCRdb, only in-frame clones are kept and a portion is missing. The sample includes 250,000 to 300,000 clones, over 65% seen only once; the top ten take about 4.6%. Sequencing was performed on peripheral blood. The receptors come from a man between 60 and 70 years old who had recovered from COVID-19.

V and J are TRBV6-5 and TRBJ1-1, with a tentative D call TRBD1 (5 bases). CDR1 is MNHEY and CDR2 is SVGAGI in the germline V gene. The CDR3 contains 13 residues. Trimming removed 7 bases at V and 5 bases at J, with 14 bases between. The chain's CDR3 is CASNWGGWTEAFF. DNA for the CDR3: TGTGCCAGCAATTGGGGGGGTTGGACTGAAGCTTTCTTT.

This clone was seen more than once but under ten times. This chain uses TRBV6-1 with TRBJ1-5, with unresolved D. The germline V and J ends were trimmed by 5 bases and 0 bases, with 5 bases remaining between them. CDR3 length equals 13 residues. Germline V gives CDR1 MNHNS, CDR2 SASEGT. CDR3 sequence: CASSSHSNQPQHF. CDR3 DNA: TGTGCCAGCAGTAGCCATAGCAATCAGCCCCAGCATTTT.

The chain couples TRBV27 to TRBJ2-3; TRBD1 agrees at 7 bases. The CDR3 is 15 residues long. Trimming cost V 2 bases and J 4 bases; bases outside gene matches: 6. Germline V CDR1 and CDR2: MNHEY, SMNVEV (reference sequence). DNA for the CDR3: TGTGCCAGCAGTTTAGCCACAGGGGCGGCAGATACGCAGTATTTT. Translating gives CASSLATGAADTQYF.

The CDR3 DNA reads as TGTGCCAGCAGCTTAGGGACACTAAATAATTCACCCCTCCACTTT. It specifies CASSLGTLNNSPLHF. The V call is TRBV3-1 (or the pseudogene TRBV3-2), the J call TRBJ1-6, with a possible D match to TRBD1 (6 bases). Germline V gives CDR1 LGHDT, CDR2 YNNKEL (reference sequence). Trimming pared 5 bases from V and 5 bases from J, leaving 13 bases between. The CDR3 has 15 residues.

V and J are TRBV11-2 and TRBJ1-1; possible D gene TRBD1, 5 bases. Germline CDR1 is SGHAT and CDR2 is FQNNGV. The CDR3 runs to 13 residues. V dropped 3 bases and J dropped 1 base, with 6 bases sitting between them. The CDR3 here is CASSFGQNTEAFF. The CDR3 DNA reads as TGTGCCAGCAGCTTTGGACAGAACACTGAAGCTTTCTTT.

The chain couples TRBV6-5 to TRBJ2-7; a possible D gene is TRBD1 (5 bases). CDR3 size: 14 residues. Per germline, CDR1 MNHEY and CDR2 SVGAGI. With 5 bases removed from V and 2 bases from J, the gap between germline ends came to 13 bases. CDR3 protein: CASSPPGWTYEQYF. Here the CDR3 DNA reads TGTGCCAGCAGTCCCCCAGGGTGGACCTACGAGCAGTACTTC.

The rearrangement joins TRBV5-1 to TRBJ2-1; the match to TRBD1 covers 7 bases. Germline trimming cut 4 bases from V and 5 bases from J; bases unmatched to any gene: 12. Per germline, CDR1 SGHRS and CDR2 YFSETQ. This CDR3 region has 16 residues. This CDR3 is CASSRNGQVGNNEQFF. The CDR3 nucleotides are TGCGCCAGCAGCCGGAACGGACAGGTCGGCAACAATGAGCAGTTCTTC.

The V and J genes are TRBV15 and TRBJ1-4, with TRBD1 identical over 8 bases. Per germline, CDR1 LNHNV and CDR2 YYDKDF (reference sequence). CDR3 length: 15 residues. The trim removed 1 base at V and 5 bases at J, leaving 3 bases unmatched. The CDR3 loop reads CATSRGGQGNEKLFF. CDR3 in DNA: TGTGCCACCAGCAGAGGAGGACAGGGAAATGAAAAACTGTTTTTT.

This clone has only a few counts. The rearrangement links TRBV25-1 to TRBJ1-5, with a tentative D call TRBD1 (6 bases). The V end was cut by 9 bases, the J end by 3 bases, with 15 bases between. CDR3 length: 14 amino acids. Germline loops: CDR1 MGHDK, CDR2 SYGVNS. Written as DNA, the CDR3 is TGTGCCAGTTCACAGGGAGCCCTCAATCAGCCCCAGCATTTT. Translated, it gives CASSQGALNQPQHF.

The chain is built from TRBV6-1 and TRBJ2-3; no reliable D call. Germline assignment: CDR1 MNHNS and CDR2 SASEGT. Trimming removed 1 base from V and 0 bases from J, with 20 bases in between. This CDR3 region has 19 residues. The CDR3 bases are TGTGCCAGCAGTGAAGGCCAGATCCAGCGACCTGGGAGCACAGATACGCAGTATTTT. Amino acid sequence: CASSEGQIQRPGSTDTQYF.

The rearrangement joins TRBV19 to TRBJ2-6; D gene ambiguous. Deletions cut 7 bases from V and 2 bases from J, with 12 bases between. The germline V gene has CDR1 LNHDA and CDR2 SQIVND (reference sequence). This CDR3 region has 15 residues. CDR3 in DNA: TGTGCCAGTAACTCCGAAGAGACTGGGGCCAACGTCCTGACTTTC. It is translated as CASNSEETGANVLTF.

V gene TRBV7-6 combines with J gene TRBJ2-1; a weak D match, TRBD1 (6 bases). This CDR3 is built from 18 residues. V shed 5 bases and J shed 0 bases, with 20 bases lying between them. Germline values: CDR1 SGHVS, CDR2 FNYEAQ. CDR3 region: CASSPPRDKWDSYNEQFF. The CDR3 nucleotides are TGTGCCAGCAGCCCCCCCCGGGACAAGTGGGACTCCTACAATGAGCAGTTCTTC.

The chain carries TRBV6-5 and TRBJ1-5; 8 bases are a match to TRBD1. Per germline, CDR1 MNHEY and CDR2 SVGAGI. V shed 0 bases, J shed 4 bases, and the junction held 2 bases outside the gene matches. The CDR3 extends over 15 amino acids. The DNA of the CDR3 is TGTGCCAGCAGTTACTCGCGACAGGGGAATCAGCCCCAGCATTTT. This encodes CASSYSRQGNQPQHF.

In nucleotides, the CDR3 is TGTGCCAGCAGCCAAGAATTAGAAGTGACTGAAGCTTTCTTT. It yields the protein CASSQELEVTEAFF. This chain connects TRBV4-2 to TRBJ1-1; unclear D gene. V lost 0 bases to trimming and J lost 5 bases, with 10 bases between them. The V gene's germline CDR1 is LGHNA and CDR2 YNFKEQ. This CDR3 is built from 14 residues.

V gene TRBV7-9 combines with J gene TRBJ1-4, with TRBD1 identical over 8 bases. J was trimmed by 8 bases and V by 5 bases; bases with no gene match: 7. Germline values: CDR1 SEHNR, CDR2 FQNEAQ (reference sequence). This CDR3 has 14 amino acids. The CDR3 loop is CASSPQGVGEKLFF. CDR3 DNA: TGTGCCAGCAGCCCACAGGGGGTAGGAGAAAAACTGTTTTTT. Supplemented by reference TRBV7-9 and TRBJ1-4, the full variable domain reads DTGVSQNPRHKITKRGQNVTFRCDPISEHNRLYWYRQTLGQGPEFLTYFQNEAQLEKSRLLSDRFSAERPKGSFSTLEIQRTEQGDSAMYLCASSPQGVGEKLFFGSGTQLSVL.

CDR3 DNA: TGTGCCAGCAGCTTGGGACGGGGGGCGAGCTCCTATAATTCACCCCTCCACTTT. It is translated as CASSLGRGASSYNSPLHF. The rearrangement links TRBV5-4 to TRBJ1-6; D is possibly TRBD1 (6 bases). The germline gives CDR1 SGHNT, CDR2 YYREEE (reference sequence). The V end was cut by 0 bases, the J end by 0 bases, with 13 bases between. There are 18 residues in the CDR3.

V is TRBV2 and J is TRBJ1-5; maybe TRBD1 (5 bases). The CDR3 runs to 13 residues. CDR1 is SNHLY, CDR2 FYNNEI, per germline. V dropped 7 bases and J dropped 1 base, with 8 bases sitting between them. The CDR3 protein is CASTQGSNQPQHF. For the CDR3, the DNA is TGTGCCAGCACCCAGGGAAGCAATCAGCCCCAGCATTTT.

The chain links TRBV2 to TRBJ2-3, with 8 bases fitting TRBD2. CDR3 length: 13 residues. From germline, CDR1 is SNHLY and CDR2 FYNNEI. V lost 6 bases and J lost 7; bases outside the gene matches: 6. DNA of the CDR3: TGTGCCAGCAGCGGGGGGGCGTTTTATACGCAGTATTTT. Translated: CASSGGAFYTQYF.

This chain's CDR3 is CATRAGYDGTQYF. The CDR3 DNA sequence: TGTGCCACCAGAGCGGGGTACGACGGTACGCAGTATTTT. The chain joins TRBV24-1 to TRBJ2-3; 7 nucleotides match TRBD2. The germline CDR1 and CDR2 sequences are KGHDR and SFDVKD. V was pared by 7 bases and J by 8 bases, with 8 bases of the junction left unmatched. This CDR3 region has 13 residues.

The V and J genes are TRBV5-1 and TRBJ2-5; 9 positions agree with TRBD1. The CDR3 totals 14 residues. The junction had 6 bases not matched to a gene; V was cut back by 4 bases and J by 5 bases. The germline CDR1 and CDR2 sequences are SGHRS and YFSETQ. The CDR3, as DNA: TGCGCCAGCAGCCAACAGGGGGCTAAGGAGACCCAGTACTTC. The encoded protein is CASSQQGAKETQYF.

The chain employs TRBV5-1 and TRBJ2-3; TRBD2 is a possible D gene (6 bases). CDR3 length: 15 residues. V was clipped by 2 bases and J by 3 bases, with 13 bases between them. Per germline, CDR1 SGHRS and CDR2 YFSETQ. CDR3 protein: CASSFTGGGTDTQYF. CDR3 sequence (DNA): TGCGCCAGCAGCTTCACAGGAGGAGGGACAGATACGCAGTATTTT.